These T cell receptor beta chains were read from a single sample in a study of blood T cell repertoires in COVID-19. TCRdb's copy holds only in-frame clones and misses some; the assay was immunoSEQ multiplex PCR. The sample holds about 200,000 clones, just under 85% seen once. The sequenced material came from peripheral blood. These receptors all stem from a human donor with acute or convalescent COVID-19. The donor label of this sample is uncertain. Each CDR3 is given with its conserved first and last residue. The D gene is left open where the match is weak. Size values are once, few and many counts, or a class for expanded clones, and some rows have none.

j_call: TRBJ2-1
d_call: TRBD2
clone_size: .
v_call: TRBV28
cdr3_nt: TGTGCCAGCAGTCAAACCACTAGCGGGAGTTACAATGAGCAGTTCTTC
cdr3_aa: CASSQTTSGSYNEQFF

j_call: TRBJ1-2
d_call: TRBD1
clone_size: .
v_call: TRBV28
cdr3_nt: TGTGCCAGCAGACAGGGACAGGGGCTCTATGGCTACACCTTC
cdr3_aa: CASRQGQGLYGYTF

j_call: TRBJ2-3
d_call: .
clone_size: .
v_call: TRBV19
cdr3_nt: TGTGCCAGTACTCCGGAGCTCGCCCTCACAGATACGCAGTATTTT
cdr3_aa: CASTPELALTDTQYF

j_call: TRBJ2-7
d_call: .
clone_size: .
v_call: TRBV7-2
cdr3_nt: TGTGCCAGCAGCCGTTCCAGGGATGACTACGAGCAGTACTTC
cdr3_aa: CASSRSRDDYEQYF

j_call: TRBJ2-1
d_call: .
clone_size: .
v_call: TRBV4-2
cdr3_nt: TGTGCCAGCAGCCCTGTTTTCGGGATCGACAATGAGCAGTTCTTC
cdr3_aa: CASSPVFGIDNEQFF

j_call: TRBJ2-3
d_call: .
clone_size: .
v_call: TRBV7-9
cdr3_nt: TGTGCCAGCAGCTTAGGGTCAGACACAGATACGCAGTATTTT
cdr3_aa: CASSLGSDTDTQYF

j_call: TRBJ1-6
d_call: TRBD1
clone_size: .
v_call: TRBV5-1
cdr3_nt: TGCGCCAGCAGCTACGACAGGGTTTATTCACCCCTCCACTTT
cdr3_aa: CASSYDRVYSPLHF

j_call: TRBJ1-2
d_call: .
clone_size: .
v_call: TRBV11-2
cdr3_nt: TGTGCCAGCAGCTTAGGAGGATATGGCTACACCTTC
cdr3_aa: CASSLGGYGYTF

j_call: TRBJ1-2
d_call: .
clone_size: .
v_call: TRBV7-9
cdr3_nt: TGTGCCAGCAGCCATCACAGGGAGCCATATGGCTACACCTTC
cdr3_aa: CASSHHREPYGYTF

j_call: TRBJ2-1
d_call: TRBD2
clone_size: .
v_call: TRBV7-2
cdr3_nt: TGTGCCAGCAGATACGGGACTAGCGGGAGGAATGAGCAGTTCTTC
cdr3_aa: CASRYGTSGRNEQFF

j_call: TRBJ2-4
d_call: .
clone_size: .
v_call: TRBV6-2/TRBV6-3
cdr3_nt: TGTGCCAGCAGTTACTCCAGGGACAAGGGGGTCAAAAACATTCAGTACTTC
cdr3_aa: CASSYSRDKGVKNIQYF

j_call: TRBJ2-7
d_call: TRBD1
clone_size: .
v_call: TRBV27
cdr3_nt: TGTGCCACCCTGGACAGGTCTTCCTACGAGCAGTACTTC
cdr3_aa: CATLDRSSYEQYF

j_call: TRBJ1-2
d_call: .
clone_size: .
v_call: TRBV2
cdr3_nt: TGTGCCAGCAGTTCTGTAACAGGGAACTATGGCTACACCTTC
cdr3_aa: CASSSVTGNYGYTF

j_call: TRBJ2-5
d_call: TRBD2
clone_size: .
v_call: TRBV30
cdr3_nt: TGTGCCTGGGGGACTAGCGAAGAGACCCAGTACTTC
cdr3_aa: CAWGTSEETQYF

j_call: TRBJ2-3
d_call: .
clone_size: .
v_call: TRBV7-9
cdr3_nt: TGTGCCAGCAGCCCCTCCACAGATACGCAGTATTTT
cdr3_aa: CASSPSTDTQYF

j_call: TRBJ2-3
d_call: .
clone_size: .
v_call: TRBV21-1
cdr3_nt: TGTGCCAGCAGCAAAGTGCTGGGACTAGCGGGGTCCACAGATACGCAGTATTTT
cdr3_aa: CASSKVLGLAGSTDTQYF

j_call: TRBJ1-4
d_call: .
clone_size: .
v_call: TRBV10-3
cdr3_nt: TGTGCCATCAGTGAGTCGACAGTGCGTAATGAAAAACTGTTTTTT
cdr3_aa: CAISESTVRNEKLFF

j_call: TRBJ2-6
d_call: .
clone_size: .
v_call: TRBV15
cdr3_nt: TGTGCCACCAGCAGAGATTCGGGGATTGTTGGGGCCAACGTCCTGACTTTC
cdr3_aa: CATSRDSGIVGANVLTF

j_call: TRBJ2-1
d_call: .
clone_size: .
v_call: TRBV24-1
cdr3_nt: TGTGCCACCAGTGATCCCCGGCTAACGGGGAATGAGCAGTTCTTC
cdr3_aa: CATSDPRLTGNEQFF

j_call: TRBJ2-5
d_call: .
clone_size: .
v_call: TRBV3-1/TRBV3-2
cdr3_nt: TGTGCCAGCAGTATCGGGGTAGGCCGGGAGACCCAGTACTTC
cdr3_aa: CASSIGVGRETQYF

j_call: TRBJ2-2
d_call: TRBD1
clone_size: once
v_call: TRBV7-2
cdr3_nt: TGTGCCAGCAGCCGGACAGGGGTTTACACCGGGGAGCTGTTTTTT
cdr3_aa: CASSRTGVYTGELFF

j_call: TRBJ2-7
d_call: TRBD2
clone_size: .
v_call: TRBV2
cdr3_nt: TGTGCCAGCAGTTCCTACGGGACTAGCTACGAGCAGTACTTC
cdr3_aa: CASSSYGTSYEQYF

j_call: TRBJ2-1
d_call: .
clone_size: .
v_call: TRBV5-1
cdr3_nt: TGCGCCAGCAGCTTGGGGGGACTGAGTCGAGAAGGGCAGTTCTTC
cdr3_aa: CASSLGGLSREGQFF

j_call: TRBJ1-4
d_call: .
clone_size: .
v_call: TRBV5-1
cdr3_nt: TGCGCCAGCAGCTTTCAGGGTTCGACTAATGAAAAACTGTTTTTT
cdr3_aa: CASSFQGSTNEKLFF

j_call: TRBJ2-3
d_call: TRBD2
clone_size: .
v_call: TRBV3-1/TRBV3-2
cdr3_nt: TGTGCCAGCAGCGTAGGCGGGAGCGGGGCAGATACGCAGTATTTT
cdr3_aa: CASSVGGSGADTQYF

j_call: TRBJ1-6
d_call: .
clone_size: .
v_call: TRBV19
cdr3_nt: TGTGCCAGTAAAGTCCAGGCAGATAATTCACCCCTCCACTTT
cdr3_aa: CASKVQADNSPLHF

j_call: TRBJ1-2
d_call: .
clone_size: .
v_call: TRBV7-9
cdr3_nt: TGTGCCAGCAGCTTACAGGGCTATGGCTACACCTTC
cdr3_aa: CASSLQGYGYTF

j_call: TRBJ1-1
d_call: .
clone_size: .
v_call: TRBV19
cdr3_nt: TGTGCCAGTAGTTCGGGGAACGTACGGGGAACTGAAGCTTTCTTT
cdr3_aa: CASSSGNVRGTEAFF

j_call: TRBJ2-1
d_call: TRBD2
clone_size: .
v_call: TRBV29-1
cdr3_nt: TGCAGCGTGATGACTAGCGGGAGGCAACATGAGCAGTTCTTC
cdr3_aa: CSVMTSGRQHEQFF

j_call: TRBJ2-6
d_call: .
clone_size: few
v_call: TRBV3-1/TRBV3-2
cdr3_nt: TGTGCCAGCAGCCCAAATGGAGTCTACTCTGGGGCCAACGTCCTGACTTTC
cdr3_aa: CASSPNGVYSGANVLTF

j_call: TRBJ2-7
d_call: TRBD2
clone_size: .
v_call: TRBV6-6
cdr3_nt: TGTGCCAGCAGTTTAGCGGGGGGATCCTACGAGCAGTACTTC
cdr3_aa: CASSLAGGSYEQYF

j_call: TRBJ1-2
d_call: TRBD1
clone_size: .
v_call: TRBV28
cdr3_nt: TGTGCCAGCAGTTCCCTTGACAGGGCCCATGGCTACACCTTC
cdr3_aa: CASSSLDRAHGYTF

j_call: TRBJ1-2
d_call: .
clone_size: .
v_call: TRBV12-3/TRBV12-4
cdr3_nt: TGTGCCAGCAGTCTGGACTCCTATGGCTACACCTTC
cdr3_aa: CASSLDSYGYTF

j_call: TRBJ1-6
d_call: TRBD1
clone_size: .
v_call: TRBV27
cdr3_nt: TGTGCCAGCAGTCCACTAAGGGGACAGATCGATTCACCCCTCCACTTT
cdr3_aa: CASSPLRGQIDSPLHF

j_call: TRBJ2-2
d_call: TRBD2
clone_size: .
v_call: TRBV3-1/TRBV3-2
cdr3_nt: TGTGCCAGCTCCCCGGGACTAATACTCACCGGGGAGCTGTTTTTT
cdr3_aa: CASSPGLILTGELFF

j_call: TRBJ2-7
d_call: .
clone_size: .
v_call: TRBV28
cdr3_nt: TGTGCCAGCAGTTTAGGGGGGGCCGTCTCCTACGAGCAGTACTTC
cdr3_aa: CASSLGGAVSYEQYF

j_call: TRBJ1-5
d_call: TRBD1
clone_size: .
v_call: TRBV28
cdr3_nt: TGTGCCAGCAGCCTGACAGGGGTCATGGGACAGCCCCAGCATTTT
cdr3_aa: CASSLTGVMGQPQHF

j_call: TRBJ2-7
d_call: .
clone_size: .
v_call: TRBV7-2
cdr3_nt: TGTGCCAGCAGCTTAATACAGGGCAACTACGAGCAGTACTTC
cdr3_aa: CASSLIQGNYEQYF

j_call: TRBJ1-3
d_call: .
clone_size: .
v_call: TRBV5-1
cdr3_nt: TGCGCCAGCAGCCCCAACGGGGGTGCTGGAAACACCATATATTTT
cdr3_aa: CASSPNGGAGNTIYF

j_call: TRBJ1-5
d_call: TRBD1
clone_size: .
v_call: TRBV16
cdr3_nt: TGTGCCAGCAGCCAATTCGTGACAGGGAATAATCAGCCCCAGCATTTT
cdr3_aa: CASSQFVTGNNQPQHF

j_call: TRBJ1-5
d_call: .
clone_size: .
v_call: TRBV10-3
cdr3_nt: TGTGCCATCAGTGGGGCAGGACTAGACAATCAGCCCCAGCATTTT
cdr3_aa: CAISGAGLDNQPQHF

j_call: TRBJ2-1
d_call: .
clone_size: once
v_call: TRBV7-3
cdr3_nt: TGTGCCAGCAGCCGAACGGACCGAGGGTCTGAGCAGTTCTTC
cdr3_aa: CASSRTDRGSEQFF

j_call: TRBJ1-2
d_call: TRBD1
clone_size: .
v_call: TRBV5-6
cdr3_nt: TGTGCCAGCAGCCCCCGGGACAGGCAGAACTATGGCTACACCTTC
cdr3_aa: CASSPRDRQNYGYTF

j_call: TRBJ2-1
d_call: .
clone_size: .
v_call: TRBV3-1/TRBV3-2
cdr3_nt: TGTGCCAGCAGCCAAGAGCGTCTTAGGACTATTAACAATGAGCAGTTCTTC
cdr3_aa: CASSQERLRTINNEQFF

j_call: TRBJ2-7
d_call: .
clone_size: .
v_call: TRBV6-5
cdr3_nt: TGTGCCAGCAGGCAGGGGTTTTACGAGCAGTACTTC
cdr3_aa: CASRQGFYEQYF

j_call: TRBJ2-5
d_call: .
clone_size: .
v_call: TRBV6-1
cdr3_nt: TGTGCCAGCACCCTCGGGACTCTTCAAGAGACCCAGTACTTC
cdr3_aa: CASTLGTLQETQYF

j_call: TRBJ2-3
d_call: .
clone_size: .
v_call: TRBV21-1
cdr3_nt: TGTGCCAGCAGCAAACTGGACAAACGCACAGATACGCAGTATTTT
cdr3_aa: CASSKLDKRTDTQYF

j_call: TRBJ1-5
d_call: TRBD1
clone_size: .
v_call: TRBV6-5
cdr3_nt: TGTGCCACTGGGACAGTTGGGAATCAGCCCCAGCATTTT
cdr3_aa: CATGTVGNQPQHF

j_call: TRBJ2-7
d_call: TRBD1
clone_size: .
v_call: TRBV13
cdr3_nt: TGTGCCAGCAGCTTCACAGGGGCCAGCTCCTACGAGCAGTACTTC
cdr3_aa: CASSFTGASSYEQYF

j_call: TRBJ1-1
d_call: .
clone_size: .
v_call: TRBV19
cdr3_nt: TGTGCCAGTAGTATCAGGGCCGAAGCTTTCTTT
cdr3_aa: CASSIRAEAFF

j_call: TRBJ2-5
d_call: TRBD2
clone_size: .
v_call: TRBV5-1
cdr3_nt: TGCGCCAGCAGCTTCTACGGGAGGGCCGGGGAGACCCAGTACTTC
cdr3_aa: CASSFYGRAGETQYF